This T cell receptor beta chain derives from a study of blood T cell repertoires in COVID-19. Whole-study context: The United States, Italy and Spain supplied acute and convalescent COVID-19 samples. PBMCs, B-cell-depleted T cells, or T cells provided the cDNA or gDNA that made up the material.

The germline gives CDR1 MNHEY, CDR2 SVGAGI. Trimming removed 8 bases from V and 4 bases from J; junction bases left unmatched: 5. This CDR3 spans 13 amino acids. Authors' data handling: Reference gene primer amplification gave estimated nucleated cell counts. Profiling relied on immunoSEQ multiplex PCR, and the TCRdb table lists in-frame clones only, not all of them. V, J and clone size reflect that table, while D and trimming were determined from the DNA. The sample yields around 72,000 clones, roughly 80% seen once. The chain is built from TRBV6-5 and TRBJ2-7; 10 bases fit TRBD1. This TCR was sampled from a woman of 80 years or more with acute or convalescent COVID-19. Material: peripheral blood. The CDR3 loop is CASQRTGGYEQYF. In DNA form, the CDR3 reads TGTGCCAGCCAGCGGACAGGGGGGTACGAGCAGTACTTC.